The clone carrying this T cell receptor beta chain was found once. The CDR3 has 16 amino acids. Germline V gives CDR1 MGHDK, CDR2 SYGVNS. Between the trimmed V and J ends, which lost 5 bases and 6 bases, there was a span of 19 bases. Libraries were prepared by immunoSEQ multiplex PCR; TCRdb keeps only in-frame clonotypes and omits some of them. The sample holds 50,000 to 65,000 clones, approximately 79% seen once. These data originate in a study of neoadjuvant anti-PD-1 for oral cavity cancer. The chain uses TRBV25-1 and TRBJ2-2; tentative D call: TRBD2 (7 bases). The sequence was obtained from a person between 40 and 79 years old with oral cavity squamous cell carcinoma. The sample consisted of PBMCs, taken before nivolumab (anti-PD-1) treatment. The CDR3 DNA follows: TGTGCCAGCAGTTACGGAAGGGGGGGGGATCCCGGGGAGCTGTTTTTT. Translating gives CASSYGRGGDPGELFF. Supplemented by reference TRBV25-1 and TRBJ2-2, the full variable domain reads EADIYQTPRYLVIGTGKKITLECSQTMGHDKMYWYQQDPGMELHLIHYSYGVNSTEKGDLSSESTVSRIRTEHFPLTLESARPSHTSQYLCASSYGRGGDPGELFFGEGSRLTVL.